The sequence of this T cell receptor beta chain was determined in a study of shared clonotypes between healthy human individuals. General study points: Even with large depth, rarefaction showed that sorted-subset sequencing was incomplete.

With regard to this clone: Its matching antigen is unknown.

Assay: immunoSEQ multiplex PCR; the TCRdb copy retains only in-frame clones and omits some. This table has fewer than 400,000 clones, over 65% appearing once. With V trimmed by 5 bases and J by 7 bases, 8 bases remained unmatched. The CDR3 is made up of 15 amino acids. CDR1 is LNHDA, CDR2 SQIVND, per germline (reference sequence). The TCR comes from a man between 25 and 39 years old in good health. Sequencing input: memory CD4+ T cells sorted from blood. Regarding subset: CD45RA-negative fraction. The genes are TRBV19 and TRBJ2-2; TRBD2 aligns across 9 bases. The CDR3 nucleotides are TGTGCCAGTAGTGCGGTAGCGGGAGCTATCGGGGAGCTGTTTTTT. This gives the protein CASSAVAGAIGELFF.